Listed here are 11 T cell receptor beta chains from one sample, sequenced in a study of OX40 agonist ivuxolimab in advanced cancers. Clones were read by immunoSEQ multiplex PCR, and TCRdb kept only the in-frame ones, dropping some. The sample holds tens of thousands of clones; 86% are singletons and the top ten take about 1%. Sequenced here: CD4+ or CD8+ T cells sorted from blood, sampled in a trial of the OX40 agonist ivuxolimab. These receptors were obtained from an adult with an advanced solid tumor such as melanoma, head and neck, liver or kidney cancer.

In DNA, the CDR3 is TGTGCCAGCAGCCGGACCTCGACTAGCGGGGCCCAAGAGACCCAGTACTTC. Its translation is CASSRTSTSGAQETQYF. The chain carries TRBV5-5 and TRBJ2-5; 11 nucleotides line up with TRBD2. Germline V lookup: CDR1 SGHKS, CDR2 YYEKEE (reference sequence). V trimming: 4 bases; J trimming: 1 base; junction bases outside the gene matches: 9. The CDR3 has 17 residues.

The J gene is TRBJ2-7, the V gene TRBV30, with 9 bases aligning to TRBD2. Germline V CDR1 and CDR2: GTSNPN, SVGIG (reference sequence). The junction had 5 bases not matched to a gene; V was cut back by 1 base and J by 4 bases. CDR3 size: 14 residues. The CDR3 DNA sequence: TGTGCCTGGAGTGCCGGGACTAGCTGGTACGAGCAGTACTTC. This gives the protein CAWSAGTSWYEQYF.

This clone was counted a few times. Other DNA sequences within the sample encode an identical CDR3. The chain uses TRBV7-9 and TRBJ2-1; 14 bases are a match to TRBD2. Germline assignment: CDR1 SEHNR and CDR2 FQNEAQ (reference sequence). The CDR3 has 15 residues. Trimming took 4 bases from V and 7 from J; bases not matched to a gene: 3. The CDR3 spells CASSSGTSGRNEQFF. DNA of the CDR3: TGTGCCAGCAGCTCAGGGACTAGCGGGAGAAATGAGCAGTTCTTC.

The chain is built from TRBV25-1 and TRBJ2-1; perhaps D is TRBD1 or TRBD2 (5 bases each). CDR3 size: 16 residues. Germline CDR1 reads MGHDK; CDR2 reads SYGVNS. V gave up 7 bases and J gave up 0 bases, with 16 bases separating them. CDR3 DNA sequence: TGTGCCAGCAACTCCGATTCAGGGAGCTCCTACAATGAGCAGTTCTTC. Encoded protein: CASNSDSGSSYNEQFF.

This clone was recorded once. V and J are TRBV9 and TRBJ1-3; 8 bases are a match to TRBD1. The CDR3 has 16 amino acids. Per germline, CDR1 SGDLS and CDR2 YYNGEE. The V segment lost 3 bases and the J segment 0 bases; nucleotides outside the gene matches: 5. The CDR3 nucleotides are TGTGCCAGCAGCGGGACAGGGACTAACTCTGGAAACACCATATATTTT. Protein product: CASSGTGTNSGNTIYF.

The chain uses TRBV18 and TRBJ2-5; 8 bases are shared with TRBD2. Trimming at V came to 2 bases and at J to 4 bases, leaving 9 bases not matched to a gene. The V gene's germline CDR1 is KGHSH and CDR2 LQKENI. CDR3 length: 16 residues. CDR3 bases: TGTGCCAGCTCACCAAGCACGGGACTAGTAGGAGAGACCCAGTACTTC. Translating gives CASSPSTGLVGETQYF.

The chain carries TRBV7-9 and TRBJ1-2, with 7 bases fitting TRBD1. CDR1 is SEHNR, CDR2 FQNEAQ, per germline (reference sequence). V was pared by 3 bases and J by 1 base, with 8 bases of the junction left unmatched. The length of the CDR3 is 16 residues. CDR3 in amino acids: CASSLSGGNNNYGYTF. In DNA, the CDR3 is TGTGCCAGCAGCTTGTCAGGGGGTAACAATAACTATGGCTACACCTTC.

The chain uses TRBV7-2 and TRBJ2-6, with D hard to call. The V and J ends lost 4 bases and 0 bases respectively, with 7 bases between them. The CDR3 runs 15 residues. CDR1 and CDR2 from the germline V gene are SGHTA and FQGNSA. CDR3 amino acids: CASSSGGSGANVLTF. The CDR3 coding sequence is TGTGCCAGCAGCTCTGGTGGCTCTGGGGCCAACGTCCTGACTTTC. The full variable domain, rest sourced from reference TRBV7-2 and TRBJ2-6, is GAGVSQSPSNKVTEKGKDVELRCDPISGHTALYWYRQSLGQGLEFLIYFQGNSAPDKSGLPSDRFSAERTGGSVSTLTIQRTQQEDSAVYLCASSSGGSGANVLTFGAGSRLTVL.

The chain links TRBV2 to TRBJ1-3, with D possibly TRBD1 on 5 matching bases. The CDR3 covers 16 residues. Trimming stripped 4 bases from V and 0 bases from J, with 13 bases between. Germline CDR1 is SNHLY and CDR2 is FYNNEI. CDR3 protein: CASSGGTISSGNTIYF. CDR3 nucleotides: TGTGCCAGCAGTGGGGGCACCATCAGCTCTGGAAACACCATATATTTT.

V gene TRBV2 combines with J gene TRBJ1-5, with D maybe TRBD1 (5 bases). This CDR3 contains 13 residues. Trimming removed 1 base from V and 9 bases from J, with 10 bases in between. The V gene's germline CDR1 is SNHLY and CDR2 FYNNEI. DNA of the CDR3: TGTGCCAGCAGTGAAGAAGGGGTCCGGCCCCAGCATTTT. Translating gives CASSEEGVRPQHF.

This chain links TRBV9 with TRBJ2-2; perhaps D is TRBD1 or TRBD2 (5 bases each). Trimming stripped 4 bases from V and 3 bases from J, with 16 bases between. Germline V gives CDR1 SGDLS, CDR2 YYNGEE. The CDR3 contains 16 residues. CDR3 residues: CASSLNPGTDTGELFF. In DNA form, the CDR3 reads TGTGCCAGCAGCCTAAACCCAGGGACGGACACCGGGGAGCTGTTTTTT.